This T cell receptor (beta chain) was captured in a study of shared clonotypes between healthy human individuals. Study-level findings and limits: Against clonotypes common to all four donors, non-shared ones had lower generation probabilities. Naive subsets typically showed greater estimated richness than memory subsets. Having only a few donors restricted how much genetic and exposure-history diversity was captured.

Assay: immunoSEQ multiplex PCR; the TCRdb copy retains only in-frame clones and omits some. The table has over 2,000,000 clones, around 95% seen once; the top ten hold around 1.8%. Trimming at V came to 11 bases and at J to 8 bases, leaving 16 bases not matched to a gene. Germline CDR1 LNHDA, CDR2 SQIVND (reference sequence). The CDR3 has 16 amino acids. With regard to this clone: As yet, its antigen is unknown.

Selected positively for CCR7 and CD45RO-negative, naive CD8 cells excluded terminally differentiated effector memory CD45RA+ cells. All of the donors resided in Nashville, Tennessee, and each was a Caucasian adult. V and J are TRBV19 and TRBJ2-1; 12 positions match TRBD2. Sequenced input: naive CD8+ T cells from PBMCs. This TCR was recovered from a man younger than 35 in good health. Some clones in this sample may be carry-over from other donors' samples. The CDR3 DNA reads as TGTGCCGTGGGACAGGGAAAGGCTAGCGGGAGGGATGAGCAGTTCTTC. This translates into CAVGQGKASGRDEQFF.